The next 15 T cell receptor beta chains were all read from a single sample in a study of long-term antiretroviral therapy in people with HIV. Survey level was the resolution at which the v3.0 immunoSEQ assay ran. Sequencing used immunoSEQ multiplex PCR; TCRdb keeps in-frame clones, though not all of them. The sample carries 25,000 to 35,000 clones, more than 60% recorded once. The material sequenced was unsorted PBMCs, taken 3.1 years after starting antiretroviral therapy. These receptors were taken from a woman in her forties or fifties with HIV.

The gene calls are TRBV7-9 and TRBJ2-3, with 11 bases that match TRBD2. The trim removed 5 bases at V and 0 bases at J, leaving 4 bases unmatched. The CDR3 spans 16 residues. The germline V gene has CDR1 SEHNR and CDR2 FQNEAQ (reference sequence). CDR3 in amino acids: CASSPGTSGSTDTQYF. DNA for the CDR3: TGTGCCAGCAGCCCCGGGACTAGCGGAAGCACAGATACGCAGTATTTT.

The genes are TRBV2 and TRBJ1-2, with D perhaps matching TRBD1 (5 bases). Germline assignment: CDR1 SNHLY and CDR2 FYNNEI. V dropped 8 bases and J dropped 3 bases, with 10 bases sitting between them. This CDR3 comprises 12 residues. The CDR3 sequence: CASWGGDYGYTF. The DNA for the CDR3 is TGTGCCAGCTGGGGGGGAGACTATGGCTACACCTTC.

This chain connects TRBV5-1 to TRBJ2-1; D not certain. This CDR3 is 14 amino acids long. V was pared by 7 bases and J by 9 bases, with 20 bases between. Germline lookup yields CDR1 SGHRS and CDR2 YFSETQ. DNA for the CDR3: TGCGCCAGCGCACTGTTTAGAGCCGGCTCTGAGCAGTTCTTC. Translated: CASALFRAGSEQFF.

In its sample, this clone was seen a few times. CDR3 in amino acids: CASRSPRGGYTF. Written as DNA, the CDR3 is TGTGCCAGCCGATCCCCTCGAGGTGGCTACACCTTC. The chain uses TRBV27 and TRBJ1-2; no reliable D call. Trimming left V 8 bases short and J 7 bases short, with 14 bases between. Germline-derived CDR1 and CDR2 are MNHEY and SMNVEV (reference sequence). The CDR3 length is 12 residues.

The rearrangement joins TRBV14 to TRBJ1-2; D is ambiguous. The V gene lost 4 bases and the J gene lost 5 bases, with 11 bases spanning the gap. CDR3 length equals 13 residues. CDR1 and CDR2 (germline): SGHDN, FVKESK. CDR3 region: CASSLRPRYGYTF. Here the CDR3 DNA reads TGTGCCAGCAGCCTCCGACCCAGATATGGCTACACCTTC.

J is TRBJ1-5 and V is TRBV5-6, with unresolved D. This CDR3 region has 15 residues. Trimming removed 0 bases from V and 0 bases from J, with 7 bases in between. CDR1 SGHDT and CDR2 YYEEEE come from the germline V gene. The DNA of the CDR3 is TGTGCCAGCAGCTTGGGAGCATATAGCAATCAGCCCCAGCATTTT. Its protein is CASSLGAYSNQPQHF.

This chain joins TRBV25-1 and TRBJ2-1, with 13 bases that match TRBD2. V trimming: 8 bases; J trimming: 5 bases; junction bases outside the gene matches: 15. The CDR3 spans 18 residues. CDR1 and CDR2 from the germline V gene are MGHDK and SYGVNS. CDR3 residues: CASVLAGGPGRVHNEQFF. As DNA, the CDR3 is TGTGCCAGCGTACTAGCGGGGGGGCCAGGAAGGGTCCACAATGAGCAGTTCTTC. The whole variable domain, filled in from reference TRBV25-1 and TRBJ2-1, reads EADIYQTPRYLVIGTGKKITLECSQTMGHDKMYWYQQDPGMELHLIHYSYGVNSTEKGDLSSESTVSRIRTEHFPLTLESARPSHTSQYLCASVLAGGPGRVHNEQFFGPGTRLTVL.

The CDR3 region has the DNA TGTGCCTGGAGTCAGAATGAAGCTTTCTTT. As protein: CAWSQNEAFF. The chain combines TRBV30 with TRBJ1-1; no definite D call. Trimming left V 2 bases short and J 7 bases short, with 5 bases between. This CDR3 contains 10 residues. CDR1 is GTSNPN, CDR2 SVGIG, per germline (reference sequence).

V gene TRBV5-6 combines with J gene TRBJ2-7, with D uncertain. The germline V gene has CDR1 SGHDT and CDR2 YYEEEE. V lost 1 base, J lost 3 bases, and 11 bases lay in between. The CDR3 has 14 residues. The CDR3 sequence: CASSLSVVRYEQYV. CDR3 nucleotides: TGTGCCAGCAGCTTGAGTGTCGTTCGCTACGAGCAGTACGTC.

The rearrangement links TRBV7-2 to TRBJ1-5; D unclear. V lost 3 bases, J lost 3 bases, and 9 bases lay in between. The germline gives CDR1 SGHTA, CDR2 FQGNSA. The CDR3 covers 14 residues. The CDR3 region has the DNA TGTGCCAGCAGCTTCACGGGGTCCAATCAGCCCCAGCATTTT. It codes for CASSFTGSNQPQHF. The whole variable domain, filled in from reference TRBV7-2 and TRBJ1-5, reads GAGVSQSPSNKVTEKGKDVELRCDPISGHTALYWYRQSLGQGLEFLIYFQGNSAPDKSGLPSDRFSAERTGGSVSTLTIQRTQQEDSAVYLCASSFTGSNQPQHFGDGTRLSIL.

This clone came up a few times. The chain recombines TRBV2 with TRBJ2-2, with 10 bases lining up with TRBD1. J gave up 7 bases and V 4 bases, and 6 bases lay outside the gene matches. The CDR3 sequence is 15 residues long. Germline-derived CDR1 and CDR2 are SNHLY and FYNNEI. The CDR3 loop is CASSGPGTGVGELFF. Written as DNA, the CDR3 is TGTGCCAGCAGTGGTCCCGGGACAGGGGTCGGGGAGCTGTTTTTT. The full variable domain, in which reference TRBV2 and TRBJ2-2 provide the parts outside the CDR3, is EPEVTQTPSHQVTQMGQEVILRCVPISNHLYFYWYRQILGQKVEFLVSFYNNEISEKSEIFDDQFSVERPDGSNFTLKIRSTKLEDSAMYFCASSGPGTGVGELFFGEGSRLTVL.

V usage is TRBV7-9 and J usage is TRBJ2-5, with 7 bases fitting TRBD2. J lost 0 bases, V lost 5 bases, and 9 bases had no gene match. In germline, CDR1 is SEHNR, CDR2 FQNEAQ (reference sequence). CDR3 length: 16 amino acids. The CDR3 loop reads CASSPPRGRNQETQYF. CDR3 DNA: TGTGCCAGCAGCCCCCCACGCGGGAGAAACCAAGAGACCCAGTACTTC.

The genes are TRBV7-9 and TRBJ1-4, with a possible D match to TRBD1 (5 bases). V lost 1 base to trimming and J lost 8 bases, with 8 bases between them. The CDR3 is made up of 13 amino acids. CDR1 SEHNR and CDR2 FQNEAQ come from the germline V gene (reference sequence). The CDR3 coding sequence is TGTGCCAGCAGCTTAGAGGGGTGGGAAAAACTGTTTTTT. The encoded protein is CASSLEGWEKLFF.

The rearrangement uses TRBV30 and TRBJ1-3; D gene ambiguous. In germline, CDR1 is GTSNPN, CDR2 SVGIG (reference sequence). The germline V and J ends were trimmed by 5 bases and 0 bases, with 11 bases remaining between them. There are 14 residues in the CDR3. The DNA of the CDR3 is TGTGCCTGGGTGGACGGGTCCTCTGGAAACACCATATATTTT. Translating gives CAWVDGSSGNTIYF.

The chain is built from TRBV7-3 and TRBJ1-1; D gene uncertain. CDR3 length equals 17 residues. The V gene's germline CDR1 is SGHTA and CDR2 FQGTGA. Trimming removed 1 base at V and 4 bases at J, with 19 bases between. Here the CDR3 DNA reads TGTGCCAGCAGCTTAAAGGGAGACGGGAGATACGGCACTGAAGCTTTCTTT. It codes for CASSLKGDGRYGTEAFF.